A single T cell receptor (beta chain) is shown here with its context. Germline V gene data show CDR1 as SGHKS and CDR2 as YYEKEE (reference sequence). This CDR3 contains 15 residues. Trimming cost V 4 bases and J 3 bases; bases outside gene matches: 7. This entry comes from a study of blood T cell repertoires in COVID-19. Clones were read by immunoSEQ multiplex PCR, and TCRdb kept only the in-frame ones, dropping some. The data hold 35,000 to 45,000 clones, with approximately 90% observed a single time. The specimen was peripheral blood. The J gene is TRBJ2-7, the V gene TRBV5-5; 10 bases map to TRBD1. This receptor was identified in a human donor in a cohort sampled during active COVID-19. The CDR3: CASSARQGASYEQYF. In DNA, the CDR3 is TGTGCCAGCAGCGCTCGACAGGGGGCAAGCTACGAGCAGTACTTC.